This TCR beta chain was retrieved from a study of CD8+ T cells in alopecia areata. The germline V gene has CDR1 SQVTM and CDR2 ANQGSEA. Trimming shortened V by 6 bases and J by 2 bases, and 16 bases separated the two germline ends. The CDR3 loop spans 14 amino acids. The sequencing template was cDNA reverse transcribed from extracted RNA. Generated by immunoSEQ multiplex PCR, the TCRdb table keeps only in-frame clones and is missing some. The sample contains about 250,000 clones, 50% to 75% of which appear only once. Indicated treatment: oral pan-JAK inhibitor, 5-10 mg twice daily. The specimen was CD4+ T cells sorted from blood, collected around week 53, from a patient treated with tofacitinib. The clonotype originates from a human donor with alopecia areata. This chain links TRBV29-1 with TRBJ1-2, with D tentatively TRBD1 (5 bases). CDR3 in DNA: TGCAGCGTCGGTACGACAGATACAAACTATGGCTACACCTTC. Protein: CSVGTTDTNYGYTF.